This TCR beta chain was sequenced during a study of blood T cells in healthy people across ages. Study conclusions and caveats: Age showed a roughly linear inverse relationship with TCR beta diversity per million T cells. Long-lived donors had more naive CD4+ cells and higher diversity than aged donors.

The authors ran a second PCR of about 7 to 11 cycles using a sample-barcoded 5' primer and a J-beta primer mix. TCRdb redid the calling of the 5' RACE reads with MiXCR, one entry per CDR3 protein. Among 1,100,000 or so distinct CDR3 sequences listed, more than 35% were seen once. A word on this clonotype: Its cognate antigen is unknown.

Every donor contributed around 10 milliliters of peripheral blood by blood draw. Every sample had a minimum of 6 million PBMCs isolated. The germline CDR1 and CDR2 sequences are ENHRY and SYGVKD. The CDR3 covers 17 residues. V dropped 0 bases and J dropped 11; count of bases not matched to a gene: 18. The clonotype originates from a woman aged 55-70 years in good health. The sample comprised blood. J is TRBJ2-5 and V is TRBV10-3; 7 bases are shared with TRBD2. The CDR3 region has the DNA TGTGCCATCAGTGAGTCGGGGAGGGAGTTGGGGACTAATGAGCAGTACTTC. Its translation is CAISESGRELGTNEQYF.